Below, 6 T cell receptor beta chains from the same sample are listed, as sequenced in a study of CD8+CD57+ T cells in acquired aplastic anemia. CDR3 and TCR beta VDJ profiling relied on a genomic DNA template. TCRdb redid the calling of the reads with MiXCR, one entry per CDR3 protein. Here the sample spans about 200,000 distinct CDR3 sequences, roughly two thirds being singletons. The patients chosen for sequencing had shown expansion of CD8+CD57+ cells (detected by flow cytometry). The source material was sorted CD4+, CD8+, or CD8+CD57+ T cells (not recorded which) from PBMCs. These receptors were taken from a human donor with aplastic anemia.

V usage is TRBV7-8 and J usage is TRBJ1-1, with 8 bases fitting TRBD1. The CDR3 loop spans 15 amino acids. V dropped 5 bases and J dropped 5; count of bases not matched to a gene: 10. Germline CDR1 reads SGHVS; CDR2 reads FQNEAQ. CDR3 DNA: TGTGCCAGCAGCCTCGGACAGGGCGATATTACTGAAGCTTTCTTT. It is translated as CASSLGQGDITEAFF.

The CDR3 DNA follows: TGCAGTGCCAGCAGTTTAGTGGTAGGCAATGAGCAGTTCTTC. Amino acid sequence: CSASSLVVGNEQFF. This rearrangement joins TRBV20-1 to TRBJ2-1; no clear D gene. This CDR3 spans 14 amino acids. Trimming left V 6 bases short and J 6 bases short, with 18 bases between. Germline V lookup: CDR1 DFQATT, CDR2 SNEGSKA (reference sequence).

The chain is built from TRBV7-9 and TRBJ2-2; possible D gene TRBD1, 6 bases. V dropped 4 bases and J dropped 4 bases, with 13 bases sitting between them. Germline V gene data show CDR1 as SEHNR and CDR2 as FQNEAQ (reference sequence). The CDR3 length is 15 residues. DNA for the CDR3: TGTGCCAGCAGCTCACAGGGATTAGGCACCGGGGAGCTGTTTTTT. It encodes CASSSQGLGTGELFF.

This clonotype was seen just once. The J gene is TRBJ2-6, the V gene TRBV11-1, with TRBD2 matching over 14 bases. The germline V gene has CDR1 SGHAT and CDR2 FQDESV (reference sequence). V trimming: 6 bases; J trimming: 4 bases; junction bases outside the gene matches: 8. The CDR3 is 18 amino acids. This CDR3 reads CASRGTSGSITGANVLTF. CDR3 nucleotide sequence: TGTGCCAGCAGAGGGACTAGCGGGAGTATCACAGGGGCCAACGTCCTGACTTTC.

CDR3 sequence (DNA): TGTGCCAGCACCGGCCAAGGACAGTTTCTTGTGGGCTACACCTTC. As protein: CASTGQGQFLVGYTF. V is TRBV7-9 and J is TRBJ1-2, with D maybe TRBD1 (6 bases). The germline V gene encodes CDR1 SEHNR and CDR2 FQNEAQ (reference sequence). Trimming took off 7 bases at V and 8 bases at J, with 23 bases between the two ends. The CDR3 contains 15 residues.

The chain is built from TRBV7-8 and TRBJ2-7; tentatively, D is TRBD1 or TRBD2 (5 bases each). This CDR3 comprises 14 residues. Germline V gene sequence: CDR1 SGHVS, CDR2 FQNEAQ. The V end lost 1 base, the J end lost 6 bases, and 13 bases lay between the germline ends. The chain's CDR3 is CASSLGGVASEQYF. CDR3 coding DNA: TGTGCCAGCAGCTTAGGAGGGGTGGCGTCCGAGCAGTACTTC.